This T cell receptor beta chain originates from a study of T cells in Graves' hyperthyroidism and ophthalmopathy. RNA transcripts gave rise to amplified TCR beta CDR3 regions. Carried out on the TCR CDR3, a first-round RT-PCR used the HTBI primer set. MiXCR was run by TCRdb on the multiplex PCR reads, yielding one entry per CDR3 protein. The repertoire consists of 500,000 to 750,000 distinct CDR3 sequences, with approximately 44% occurring once and the leading ten covering around 8%. The CDR3 is 17 residues long. In germline, CDR1 is LNHDA, CDR2 SQIVND (reference sequence). V shed 5 bases and J 1 base; nucleotides not matched to a gene: 11.

The chain uses TRBV19 and TRBJ1-3, with TRBD1 matching 7 bases. Sample: peripheral blood or thyroid tissue (not recorded which). The TCR comes from a woman under 30 with Graves' hyperthyroidism. The CDR3 sequence: CASSRRQGAGSGNTIYF. The CDR3 DNA sequence: TGTGCCAGTAGTCGCAGACAGGGCGCGGGGTCTGGAAACACCATATATTTT.